This T cell receptor beta chain was profiled in a study of T cells after yellow fever vaccination. Study details: Where fractions had low cell numbers, libraries were prepared from them with the SMART-Seq v4 Ultra Low Input RNA kit.

Template-switching 5'RACE yielded the TCR cDNA; a universal primer site and UMIs were added in the process. TCRdb passed the 5' RACE reads through MiXCR, listing each CDR3 protein once. Here the sample spans 150,000 to 200,000 distinct CDR3 sequences, approximately 6.2% being singletons. With respect to this clonotype: Its specificity is unknown.

The study's findings and limits: A weaker but faster secondary response was observed, peaking on day 5 versus 15. Detected again after the booster were most primary-vaccination clones, at about 96% CD4 and roughly 88% CD8.

Germline V lookup: CDR1 MNHEY, CDR2 SVGAGI. Trimming removed 4 bases from V and 4 bases from J, with 8 bases in between. CDR3 length: 13 amino acids. Source: CD4+ T cells sorted from PBMCs, taken on the day of the first yellow fever vaccination. V usage is TRBV6-5 and J usage is TRBJ1-5; D is undetermined. This TCR was sampled from a man aged 18-30 years who received the YFV17D yellow fever vaccine. The chain's CDR3 is CASSWALNQPQHF. Here the CDR3 DNA reads TGTGCCAGCAGTTGGGCGCTGAATCAGCCCCAGCATTTT.